One sample yielded the 13 T cell receptor beta chains listed below, sequenced in a study of blood T cell repertoires in COVID-19. Assay used: immunoSEQ multiplex PCR; TCRdb lists only in-frame clones, some missing. The table has about 64,000 clones, 75% to 95% seen once. Sequencing input: peripheral blood. The receptors were sampled from a woman aged 80 or over with active COVID-19.

The chain joins TRBV5-4 to TRBJ2-1; 9 nucleotides agree with TRBD2. V shed 5 bases and J 4 bases; nucleotides not matched to a gene: 7. CDR3 length equals 15 residues. The germline CDR1 and CDR2 sequences are SGHNT and YYREEE (reference sequence). CDR3 residues: CASRLRGGVYNEQFF. The CDR3, as DNA: TGTGCCAGCAGACTGCGGGGGGGTGTATACAATGAGCAGTTCTTC.

The chain uses TRBV2 and TRBJ2-3; D possibly corresponds to TRBD2 (6 bases). This CDR3 is built from 19 residues. Trimming took 3 bases from V and 1 from J, leaving 23 bases between them. Germline V gene lookup returns CDR1 SNHLY and CDR2 FYNNEI. The CDR3, as DNA: TGTGCCAGCAGTGAGCTGGACCTGGGGTGGGGGGAAGGCACAGATACGCAGTATTTT. Translation gives CASSELDLGWGEGTDTQYF.

The J gene is TRBJ1-1, the V gene TRBV5-1; D gene unclear. The CDR3 covers 16 residues. Per the germline V gene, CDR1 is SGHRS and CDR2 is YFSETQ. Trimming pared 0 bases from V and 1 base from J, leaving 13 bases between. CDR3 loop: CASSLGVARRNTEAFF. The CDR3 DNA reads TGCGCCAGCAGCTTGGGGGTGGCGCGGAGGAACACTGAAGCTTTCTTT.

This sequence joins TRBV6-1 and TRBJ2-7; 7 bases line up with TRBD2. Germline assignment: CDR1 MNHNS and CDR2 SASEGT. The trim removed 4 bases at V and 3 bases at J, leaving 15 bases unmatched. CDR3 length equals 17 residues. The CDR3 sequence is CASSVLPLGGRFYEQYF. The DNA of the CDR3 is TGTGCCAGCAGTGTACTCCCTCTTGGCGGGAGATTCTACGAGCAGTACTTC.

V is TRBV28 and J is TRBJ2-5; D possibly corresponds to TRBD1 (6 bases). The ends were cut back, 3 bases at V and 6 bases at J, with 17 bases in the middle. The CDR3 is 15 amino acids. CDR1 and CDR2 (germline): MDHEN, SYDVKM. The CDR3 is CASSFWDKGPKTQYF. The DNA for the CDR3 is TGTGCCAGCAGTTTTTGGGACAAAGGGCCGAAGACCCAGTACTTC.

This chain joins TRBV6-2 or TRBV6-3 and TRBJ2-7, with a weak D call TRBD2 (5 bases). Trimming pared 2 bases from V and 0 bases from J, leaving 11 bases between. The germline V gene has CDR1 MNHEY and CDR2 SVGEGT. CDR3 length: 15 residues. The CDR3 is CASSYGETSSYEQYV. CDR3 coding DNA: TGTGCCAGCAGTTACGGGGAGACGAGCTCCTACGAGCAGTACGTC.

V is TRBV3-1 (or the pseudogene TRBV3-2) and J is TRBJ1-1; 8 nucleotides agree with TRBD1. V was pared by 0 bases and J by 5 bases, with 8 bases of the junction left unmatched. Germline V gives CDR1 LGHDT, CDR2 YNNKEL (reference sequence). The CDR3 is made up of 16 amino acids. CDR3 sequence (DNA): TGTGCCAGCAGCCAAGATGAAGGACAGGGTGGGACTGAAGCTTTCTTT. This translates into CASSQDEGQGGTEAFF.

This sequence joins TRBV5-1 and TRBJ2-7, with D perhaps matching TRBD2 (5 bases). The CDR3 loop spans 14 amino acids. The germline V gene encodes CDR1 SGHRS and CDR2 YFSETQ. V lost 2 bases and J lost 0, with 9 bases in between. For the CDR3, the DNA is TGCGCCAGCAGCTTCTCCGGGGACTCCTACGAGCAGTACTTC. Its translation is CASSFSGDSYEQYF.

The chain carries TRBV5-6 and TRBJ1-3; no clear D. This CDR3 is 13 amino acids long. CDR1 is SGHDT, CDR2 YYEEEE, per germline. Trimming took off 2 bases at V and 0 bases at J, with 3 bases between the two ends. The DNA for the CDR3 is TGTGCCAGCAGCTTCTTCTCTGGAAACACCATATATTTT. Translation: CASSFFSGNTIYF.

This chain joins TRBV6-5 and TRBJ2-3; D perhaps matches TRBD2 (7 bases). Trimming left V 6 bases short and J 3 bases short, with 16 bases between. The CDR3 sequence is 15 residues long. Germline CDR1 reads MNHEY; CDR2 reads SVGAGI. The CDR3 reads CASRSGGGGTDTQYF. CDR3 nucleotides: TGTGCCAGCAGATCGGGGGGCGGGGGAACAGATACGCAGTATTTT.

This clone was seen only once. The chain combines TRBV27 with TRBJ2-2; 8 bases map to TRBD1. The V gene's germline CDR1 is MNHEY and CDR2 SMNVEV (reference sequence). The CDR3 contains 16 residues. The trim removed 6 bases at V and 1 base at J, leaving 7 bases unmatched. CDR3 DNA: TGTGCCAGCAGGGCCCGCGGGACAGGGAACACCGGGGAGCTGTTTTTT. Amino acid sequence: CASRARGTGNTGELFF.

The rearrangement uses TRBV28 and TRBJ2-1, with TRBD2 as a possible D gene (6 bases). The CDR3 contains 13 residues. Trimming took 7 bases from V and 6 from J, leaving 13 bases between them. Germline loops: CDR1 MDHEN, CDR2 SYDVKM. CDR3 nucleotide sequence: TGTGCCAGCAAACAAGGAGGGCGCAATGAGCAGTTCTTC. It yields the protein CASKQGGRNEQFF.

DNA of the CDR3: TGCGCCAGCAGGGCGACAAGCCGCACAGATACGCAGTATTTT. This encodes CASRATSRTDTQYF. This sequence joins TRBV4-1 and TRBJ2-3, with D hard to call. There are 14 residues in the CDR3. V dropped 6 bases and J dropped 1 base, with 11 bases sitting between them. CDR1 and CDR2 from the germline V gene are MGHRA and YSYEKL.